This T cell receptor (beta chain) comes out of a study of blood T cell repertoires in COVID-19. Libraries were prepared by immunoSEQ multiplex PCR; TCRdb keeps only in-frame clonotypes and omits some of them. The table lists 150,000 to 200,000 clones, around 86% of them singletons. This TCR came from a woman of 80 years or more in a cohort sampled during active or convalescent COVID-19. The sample comprised peripheral blood.

This chain's CDR3 is CASSLSPGTSASEQYF. As DNA, the CDR3 is TGTGCCAGCAGTTTATCCCCGGGGACTAGCGCCTCCGAGCAGTACTTC. The gene calls are TRBV27 and TRBJ2-7; 10 bases map to TRBD2. The CDR3 covers 16 residues. Germline-derived CDR1 and CDR2 are MNHEY and SMNVEV (reference sequence). Trimming cost V 0 bases and J 6 bases; bases outside gene matches: 8.